Given below is one TCR beta chain in context. Its antigen remains unidentified. It has no much larger one-base neighbor in the sample; base qualities were not kept. Collaborating institutions collected whole blood in K2EDTA tubes following their own protocols. Collaborator samples were shipped for TCRbeta analysis as frozen whole blood, isolated PBMCs, or DNA extracted from either sample type. The entry originates in a study of blood T cell repertoires in COVID-19 (dated by TCRdb to 2018 to 2021). Broadly, across the study: Collaborator samples came from the United States, Italy and Spain and covered acute and convalescent phases of COVID-19. Nearly every sample came with metadata listing a de-identified subject ID, COVID-19 status, age in years and sex. Where available, HLA class I and class II types were obtained from metadata supplied by the sample provider rather than from assay-based typing. Deeply sampled blood TCRbeta repertoires from subjects exposed to, actively infected with, or recovered from COVID-19 were included in the dataset. Samples were obtained from the ongoing ImmuneRACE study (first 160 participants) and from 1,254 subjects provided by 6 global collaborators. A freely available public database, intended as a resource for researchers studying the immune response to SARS-CoV-2, is where the repertoires were released. The prospective study material was composed of cDNA or gDNA derived from T cells, B-cell-depleted T cells, or PBMCs.

TCRbeta CDR3 regions were amplified from genomic DNA by means of the immunoSEQ Assay, a bias-controlled multiplex PCR. In the authors' own workflow: Within the assay, amplification of reference gene primers was used to estimate how many nucleated cells each sample contained. To quantify the absolute abundance of each unique TCRbeta CDR3 rearrangement, sequence reads were collapsed and filtered. For each sample, productive Simpson clonality was calculated by taking the square root of Simpson's diversity index across productive rearrangements. TCRdb provides this immuneACCESS table in a form limited to in-frame rearrangements. Some clones are lacking; in checked studies, under half of them reflect an unresolved V gene, and why the rest are absent is not known. The D gene and trimming were derived from the DNA, and the V and J assignments and clone size from that table. Here the sample has more than 35,000 clones; about nine tenths occur a single time. The top ten constitute just over 20% of the sample.

Beyond this particular receptor, the publication reports: How much clinical and demographic metadata was included differed by source and by participant, and the metadata was provided uncurated.

V is cut by 4 bases and J by 5 bases, and the space between the germline ends is 9 bases. The CDR3 numbers 13 residues from cysteine through phenylalanine. CDR3 DNA is the only sequence kept; it has 39 bases, read in frame from the first base. The germline V gene encodes CDR1 MNHEY and CDR2 SMNVEV (reference sequence). Sequencing input: peripheral blood. The rearrangement combines TRBV27 with TRBJ1-5, and the D gene may be TRBD1, 5 bases matching. The receptor comes from a man in his sixties with acute or convalescent COVID-19. The DNA is as follows: TGTGCCAGCAGTTCCAGGGAAGATCAGCCCCAGCATTTT. Its protein is CASSSREDQPQHF.